The TCR beta chain under discussion was sequenced for a study of blood T cells in healthy people across ages. Of note for this clonotype: Antigen unknown.

Together with a sample-barcoded 5' primer, a J-beta primer mix was included in a second PCR lasting about 7 to 11 cycles. TCRdb used MiXCR to reprocess the 5' RACE reads, holding one entry per CDR3 protein. The profile covers 910,000 or so distinct CDR3 sequences, with roughly half appearing a single time and over 20% taken by the ten largest. Researchers collected about 9.6 milliliters of peripheral blood from every single donor. This CDR3 has 15 residues. Per the germline V gene, CDR1 is MGHRA and CDR2 is YSYEKL. Findings and caveats of the study: Comparison with aged donors showed that long-lived donors had more naive CD4+ cells and higher diversity.

This chain uses TRBV4-1 with TRBJ2-7; 10 bases align to TRBD2. With the DNA end fitting TRBJ2-5 better, the J assignment may be wrong. This sequence originates from a woman aged 60 to 75 in good health. Sequencing was carried out using blood. CDR3 amino acids: CASSQLSGRRETQYF. CDR3 in DNA: TGCGCCAGCAGCCAACTTAGCGGGAGGCGGGAGACCCAGTACTTC.